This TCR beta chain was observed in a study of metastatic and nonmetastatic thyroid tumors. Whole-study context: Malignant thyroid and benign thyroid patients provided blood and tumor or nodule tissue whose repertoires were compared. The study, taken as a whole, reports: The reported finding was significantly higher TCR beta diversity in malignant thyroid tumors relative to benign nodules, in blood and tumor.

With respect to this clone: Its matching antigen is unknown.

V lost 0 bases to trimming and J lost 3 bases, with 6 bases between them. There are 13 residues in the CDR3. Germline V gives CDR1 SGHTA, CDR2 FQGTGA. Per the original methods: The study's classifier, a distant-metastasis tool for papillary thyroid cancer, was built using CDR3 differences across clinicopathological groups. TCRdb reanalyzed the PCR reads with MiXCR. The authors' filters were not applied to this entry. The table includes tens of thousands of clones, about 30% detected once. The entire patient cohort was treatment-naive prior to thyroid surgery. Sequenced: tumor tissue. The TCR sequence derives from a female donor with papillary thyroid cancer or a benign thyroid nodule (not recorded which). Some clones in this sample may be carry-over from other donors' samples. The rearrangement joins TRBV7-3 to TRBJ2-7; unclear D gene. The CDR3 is CASSLTKNYEQYF. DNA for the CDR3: TGTGCCAGCAGCTTAACCAAAAACTACGAGCAGTACTTC.